This T cell receptor beta chain was obtained from a study of blood T cell repertoires in COVID-19. Study-wide background: From the United States, Italy and Spain came samples of acute and convalescent COVID-19. PBMCs, B-cell-depleted T cells, or T cells were the source of the cDNA or gDNA that made up the material.

Per the authors' pipeline: Nucleated cell number was recorded as an estimate derived from reference gene primer amplification. Only in-frame clones appear in the TCRdb table, and some are missing; sequencing was by immunoSEQ multiplex PCR. Clone size and V and J calls were adopted from that table, with D and trimming inferred from the DNA. The data show approximately 170,000 clones, approximately 83% seen once. The V end lost 5 bases, the J end lost 4 bases, and 6 bases lay between the germline ends. The CDR3 loop spans 12 amino acids. Per the germline V gene, CDR1 is SGHVS and CDR2 is FNYEAQ. The TCR sequence derives from a man between 65 and 85 years old who had recovered from COVID-19. The specimen was peripheral blood. This chain links TRBV7-6 with TRBJ1-5, with D uncertain. The CDR3 loop is CASSHQNQPQHF. The CDR3 DNA sequence: TGTGCCAGCAGCCACCAGAATCAGCCCCAGCATTTT.